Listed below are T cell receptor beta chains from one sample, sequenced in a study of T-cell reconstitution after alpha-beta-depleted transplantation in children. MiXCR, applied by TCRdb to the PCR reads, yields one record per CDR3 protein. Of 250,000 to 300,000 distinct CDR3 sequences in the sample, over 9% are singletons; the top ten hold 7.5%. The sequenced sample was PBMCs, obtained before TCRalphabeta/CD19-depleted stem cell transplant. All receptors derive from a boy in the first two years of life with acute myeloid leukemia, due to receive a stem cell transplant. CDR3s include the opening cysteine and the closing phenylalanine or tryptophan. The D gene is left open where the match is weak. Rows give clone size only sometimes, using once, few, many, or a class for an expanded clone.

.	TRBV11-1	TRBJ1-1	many	TGTGCCAGCAGCTTAAGGGAGTCGCCGGGACAATTGAACACTGAAGCTTTCTTT	CASSLRESPGQLNTEAFF
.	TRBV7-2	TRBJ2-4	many	TGTGCCAGCAGCTTAGTCCCGGCCACCCTCCCAAACATTCAGTACTTC	CASSLVPATLPNIQYF
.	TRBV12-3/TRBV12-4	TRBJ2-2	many	TGTGCCAGCACGGGGAAAGAGAACACCGGGGAGCTGTTTTTT	CASTGKENTGELFF
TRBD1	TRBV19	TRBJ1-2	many	TGTGCCAGTAGTTCACAGGGGATGAGTAACTATGGCTACACCTTC	CASSSQGMSNYGYTF
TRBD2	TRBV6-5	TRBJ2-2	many	TGTGCCAGCAGTTACTTGGGACTAGCGGGAGGATCGGGCACCGGGGAGCTGTTTTTT	CASSYLGLAGGSGTGELFF
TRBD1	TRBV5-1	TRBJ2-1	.	TGCGCCAGCAGCTTTCCCGGGACAGTATCCTACAATGAGCAGTTCTTC	CASSFPGTVSYNEQFF
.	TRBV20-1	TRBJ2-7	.	TGCAGTGCCGAGAGCCCCTACGAGCAGTACTTC	CSAESPYEQYF
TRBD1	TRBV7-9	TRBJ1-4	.	TGTGCCAGCAGCTCCGACAGGGGGGGGGTGGAAAAACTGTTTTTT	CASSSDRGGVEKLFF
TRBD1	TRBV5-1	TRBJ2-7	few	TGCGCCAGCAGTCCGGAGACAGGGCCTTCCTACGAGCAGTACTTC	CASSPETGPSYEQYF
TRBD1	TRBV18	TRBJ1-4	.	TGTGCCAGCTCAAGAGTAACAGGGGGCCCCAATGAAAAACTGTTTTTT	CASSRVTGGPNEKLFF
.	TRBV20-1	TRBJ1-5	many	TGCAGTGCTAGAGAGGGGGGGCCAGGGCGCAATCAGCCCCAGCATTTT	CSAREGGPGRNQPQHF
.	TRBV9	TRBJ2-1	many	TGTGCCAGCAGCGGCCAAACGGGGAATGAGCAGTTCTTC	CASSGQTGNEQFF
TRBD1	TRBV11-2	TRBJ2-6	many	TGTGCCAGCAGCTTAGATCTCGGGACAGGACTTGGGGCCAACGTCCTGACTTTC	CASSLDLGTGLGANVLTF
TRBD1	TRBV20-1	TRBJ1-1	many	TGCAGTGCCCGCCGGGACAGGGACCAGGCTTTCTTT	CSARRDRDQAFF
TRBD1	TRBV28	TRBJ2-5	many	TGTGCCAGCAGTTCGAGGACAGGGCGGTCTAGGATGGAACAAGAGACCCAGTACTTC	CASSSRTGRSRMEQETQYF
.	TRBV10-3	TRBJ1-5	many	TGTGCCATCAGTGAGGAGGGAAGGGGACAGCCCCAGCATTTT	CAISEEGRGQPQHF
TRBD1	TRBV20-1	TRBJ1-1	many	TGCAGTGCTTCAAACACAGGGGAGGGGGAAGCTTTCTTT	CSASNTGEGEAFF
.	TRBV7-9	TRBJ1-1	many	TGTGCCAGCAGCTTTGATTTCTTACGGACGGGTAACACTGAAGCTTTCTTT	CASSFDFLRTGNTEAFF
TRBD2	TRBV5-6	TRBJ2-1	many	TGTGCCAGCAGCTTGGGGGGACTAGCGGGAAATGAAGGGGAGTTCTTC	CASSLGGLAGNEGEFF
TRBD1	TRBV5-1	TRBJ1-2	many	TGCGCCAGCAGCTTGGACAGGGGGCAGAACTATGGCTACACCTTC	CASSLDRGQNYGYTF
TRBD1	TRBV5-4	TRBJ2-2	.	TGTGCCAGCAGCATCGACAGGGGGCCGGTCGGGGAGCTGTTTTTT	CASSIDRGPVGELFF
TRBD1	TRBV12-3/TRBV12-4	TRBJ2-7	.	TGTGCCAGCAGTTTGGCCGGGACAGGGGGCGGGCTACAGTACTTC	CASSLAGTGGGLQYF
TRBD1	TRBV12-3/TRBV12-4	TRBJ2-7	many	TGTGCCAGCTGTACCGGGACAGAGAATTACGAGCAGTACTTC	CASCTGTENYEQYF
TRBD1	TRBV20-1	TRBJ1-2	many	TGCAGTGCTAGGGGGACAGGGCTGATCTATGGCTACACCTTC	CSARGTGLIYGYTF
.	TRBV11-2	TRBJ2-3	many	TGTGCCAGCAGCTTAGAATTTCACGGGATTTCTAGCACAGATACGCAGTATTTT	CASSLEFHGISSTDTQYF
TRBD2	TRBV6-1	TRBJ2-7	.	TGTGACAGCAGGGTACTAGCGGGAGGCCTTTACGAGCAGTACTTC	CDSRVLAGGLYEQYF
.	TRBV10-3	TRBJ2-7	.	TGTGCCATCAGTGATTACAGGGAAATCTACGAGCAGTACTTC	CAISDYREIYEQYF
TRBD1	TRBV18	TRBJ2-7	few	TGTGCCAGCTCGCTCCCCGGGACAGGGGTCGGCGAGCAGTACTTC	CASSLPGTGVGEQYF
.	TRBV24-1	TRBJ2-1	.	TGTGCCACCAGTGATTCCGGCAGGATGGGGCGGAATGAGCAGTTCTTC	CATSDSGRMGRNEQFF
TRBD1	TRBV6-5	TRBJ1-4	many	TGTGCCAGCAGTTACTCCGGGACAGGGAATGAAAAACTGTTTTTT	CASSYSGTGNEKLFF
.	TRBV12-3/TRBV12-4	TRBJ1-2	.	TGTGCCAGCAGTTCCGGGGGGTATAATGGCTACACCTTC	CASSSGGYNGYTF
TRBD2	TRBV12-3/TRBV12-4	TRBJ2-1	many	TGTGCCAGCATGCCCGGGAGGGCCTGGAATGAGCAGTTCTTC	CASMPGRAWNEQFF
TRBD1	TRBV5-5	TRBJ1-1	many	TGTGCCAGCAGCTGGACAGGGCCGAACACTGAAGCTTTCTTT	CASSWTGPNTEAFF
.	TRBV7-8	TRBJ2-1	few	TGTGCCAGCAGCTTAGCGAGGGAGCAGTTCTTC	CASSLAREQFF
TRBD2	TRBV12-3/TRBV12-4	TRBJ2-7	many	TGTGCCAGCTCTAGCGGGAGGGCCTTAGAGCAGTACTTC	CASSSGRALEQYF
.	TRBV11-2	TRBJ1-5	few	TGTGCCAGCAGCTTATACCCGAGGGGAAGTGGAAGCAATCAGCCCCAGCATTTT	CASSLYPRGSGSNQPQHF
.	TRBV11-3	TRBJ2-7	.	TGTGCCAGCAGCGGGGATGGATTCGAGCAGTACTTC	CASSGDGFEQYF
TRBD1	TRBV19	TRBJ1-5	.	TGTGCCAGTAGTAGGAGGACAGGGCCAGTCAATCAGCCCCAGCATTTT	CASSRRTGPVNQPQHF
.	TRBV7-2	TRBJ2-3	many	TGTGCCAGCCTCTCGTGGGATACGCAGTATTTT	CASLSWDTQYF
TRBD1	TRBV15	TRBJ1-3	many	TGTGCCACCAGCAGGCTGGGACAGGGTACTGGAAACACCATATATTTT	CATSRLGQGTGNTIYF
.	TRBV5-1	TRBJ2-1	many	TGCGCCAGCAGCTTGGTCGTGCGCTCCTACAATGAGCAGTTCTTC	CASSLVVRSYNEQFF
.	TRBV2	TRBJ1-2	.	TGTGCCAGCAGTGAAAGCGCAGGGTATGGCTACACCTTC	CASSESAGYGYTF
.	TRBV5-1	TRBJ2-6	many	TGCGCCAGCAGCTCGGAGCCCATCTCTGGGGCCAACGTCCTGACTTTC	CASSSEPISGANVLTF
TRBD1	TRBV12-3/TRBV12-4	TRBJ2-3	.	TGTGCCAGCAGTTGGACAGGGACAGATACGCAGTATTTT	CASSWTGTDTQYF
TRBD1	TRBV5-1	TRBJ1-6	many	TGCGCCAGCAGAGACCGGGACAGGGGTCTGAGCTCCTATAATTCACCCCTCCACTTT	CASRDRDRGLSSYNSPLHF
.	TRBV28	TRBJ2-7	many	TGTGCCAGCAGTTCACACTCTCCTGGGGACGAGCAGTACTTC	CASSSHSPGDEQYF
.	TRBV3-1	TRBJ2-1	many	TGTGCCAGCAGCCAAGAGATACCCCAGGCCATAGTCGGGAGATACAATGAGCAGTTCTTC	CASSQEIPQAIVGRYNEQFF
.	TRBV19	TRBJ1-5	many	TGTGCCAGTGAGGTACAGGGAGGCAATCAGCCCCAGCATTTT	CASEVQGGNQPQHF
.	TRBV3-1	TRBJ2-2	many	TGTGCCAGCAGCCAAGCAAGGGCTTCGGGGGAGCCCGGGGAGCTGTTTTTT	CASSQARASGEPGELFF
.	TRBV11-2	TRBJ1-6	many	TGTGCCAGCAGCTTAAGGCCCTCCGGGATCCGGGCTAATTCACCCCTCCACTTT	CASSLRPSGIRANSPLHF
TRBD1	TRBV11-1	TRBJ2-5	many	TGTGCCAGCAGCTTCCCCACAGGGGGAGAGACCCAGTACTTC	CASSFPTGGETQYF